The 27 T cell receptor beta chains reported below all come from one sample, sequenced in a study of blood T cell repertoires in COVID-19. The method was immunoSEQ multiplex PCR; TCRdb's version includes in-frame clones alone and lacks a portion of them. The sample lists about 280,000 clones; roughly 80% were seen once. Specimen: PBMCs or T cells enriched from blood (not recorded which). Receptors originate from a man aged 40-50 years who had been exposed to COVID-19.

The chain is built from TRBV4-1 and TRBJ2-1; the match to TRBD1 covers 7 bases. Germline CDR1 MGHRA, CDR2 YSYEKL. V lost 3 bases, J lost 3 bases, and 5 bases stayed unmatched. There are 15 residues in the CDR3. The DNA of the CDR3 is TGCGCCAGCAGCCATTCCCAGGGGGACTACAATGAGCAGTTCTTC. It codes for CASSHSQGDYNEQFF.

Turning to this clone: At one of its ends the junction is not consistent with the germline gene, which may arise from a read error. The chain recombines TRBV7-7 with TRBJ2-7; TRBD1 aligns across 8 bases. Germline lookup yields CDR1 SSHAT and CDR2 FNYEAQ (reference sequence). This CDR3 is 14 amino acids long. The CDR3 nucleotides are TGTGCTAGCAGCAAGGACAGGGCGTCCTACGAGCAGTACTTC. As protein: CASSKDRASYEQYF.

The chain uses TRBV9 and TRBJ2-7; maybe TRBD2 (6 bases). CDR3 length: 16 residues. Germline V gene data show CDR1 as SGDLS and CDR2 as YYNGEE. Deletions cut 4 bases from V and 4 bases from J, with 21 bases between. The CDR3 spells CASSPGDVKNGYEQYF. In DNA form, the CDR3 reads TGTGCCAGCAGCCCGGGGGACGTTAAAAACGGTTACGAGCAGTACTTC.

This clone was found once. Sequence at one end of the junction differs from germline and may be a read error. This chain links TRBV7-7 with TRBJ2-6; 8 nucleotides agree with TRBD1. This CDR3 has 16 residues. Germline values: CDR1 SSHAT, CDR2 FNYEAQ (reference sequence). The CDR3 sequence is CASSLGQASGANVLTF. In DNA, the CDR3 is TGTGCTAGCAGCTTGGGACAGGCCTCTGGGGCCAACGTCCTGACTTTC.

The chain couples TRBV7-9 to TRBJ1-6, with D possibly matching TRBD1 (6 bases). CDR3 length: 19 residues. The germline V gene encodes CDR1 SEHNR and CDR2 FQNEAQ (reference sequence). The V end lost 4 bases, the J end lost 9 bases, and 28 bases lay between the germline ends. DNA for the CDR3: TGTGCCAGCAGCTCTCCCAGGGACAAGGGTTTACTCTTGAGTTCACCCCTCCACTTT. Encoded protein: CASSSPRDKGLLLSSPLHF.

The chain is built from TRBV18 and TRBJ1-1, with no clear D. Germline CDR1 and CDR2: KGHSH and LQKENI. The CDR3 runs to 14 residues. V was pared by 0 bases and J by 8 bases, with 13 bases between. Written as DNA, the CDR3 is TGTGCCAGCTCACCACCCTCTCAGAGCGAGGAAGCTTTCTTT. Translating gives CASSPPSQSEEAFF.

CDR3 sequence: CASSPDRGTYEQYF. As DNA, the CDR3 is TGTGCCAGCAGCCCCGACAGGGGTACCTACGAGCAGTACTTC. J is TRBJ2-7 and V is TRBV7-9; TRBD1 matches at 8 bases. The ends lost 5 bases at V and 2 bases at J; junction bases unmatched: 5. Looked up from germline, CDR1 is SEHNR and CDR2 is FQNEAQ (reference sequence). The CDR3 is 14 residues long.

The rearrangement links TRBV10-3 to TRBJ2-1; 8 nucleotides match TRBD2. The CDR3 consists of 15 residues. Trimming at V came to 5 bases and at J to 6 bases, leaving 9 bases not matched to a gene. Germline V gene data show CDR1 as ENHRY and CDR2 as SYGVKD. The CDR3 coding sequence is TGTGCCATCAGTCTTTATGAGCGGGAGCTCAATGAGCAGTTCTTC. It yields the protein CAISLYERELNEQFF.

The chain has TRBV24-1 and TRBJ1-1; the D is unclear. The V and J ends lost 5 bases and 0 bases respectively, with 6 bases between them. Germline assignment: CDR1 KGHDR and CDR2 SFDVKD. The length of the CDR3 is 13 residues. The CDR3 region is CATSGHLNTEAFF. In DNA form, the CDR3 reads TGTGCCACCAGTGGACACCTGAACACTGAAGCTTTCTTT.

The table lists this clone with a few counts. The junction and the germline gene differ at one end; a read error may be behind it. The J gene is TRBJ2-2, the V gene TRBV7-2; 7 nucleotides align to TRBD1. This CDR3 has 16 residues. Germline-derived CDR1 and CDR2 are SGHTA and FQGNSA. The CDR3 region is CASSLAGTENTGELFF. In DNA, the CDR3 is TGTGCCAGCAGTTTAGCCGGGACAGAGAACACCGGGGAGCTGTTTTTT.

This clone came up once. J is TRBJ2-2 and V is TRBV12-3 or TRBV12-4; 7 bases line up with TRBD1. The length of the CDR3 is 13 residues. Germline trimming cut 4 bases from V and 4 bases from J; bases unmatched to any gene: 0. The chain's CDR3 is CASSYRGTGELFF. CDR3 sequence (DNA): TGTGCCAGCAGTTACAGGGGCACCGGGGAGCTGTTTTTT.

The chain combines TRBV5-8 with TRBJ2-5, with 7 bases matching TRBD2. Germline CDR1 and CDR2: SGHTS and YDEGEE. V lost 0 bases to trimming and J lost 2 bases; unmatched junction nucleotides: 4. The CDR3 extends over 15 amino acids. CDR3 DNA sequence: TGTGCCAGCAGCTTGGGGAGCGGGGCTCAAGAGACCCAGTACTTC. Translating it yields CASSLGSGAQETQYF. Full variable domain (rest looked up from reference TRBV5-8 and TRBJ2-5): EAGVTQSPTHLIKTRGQQATLRCSPISGHTSVYWYQQALGLGLQFLLWYDEGEERNRGNFPPRFSGRQFPNYSSELNVNALELEDSALYLCASSLGSGAQETQYFGPGTRLLVL.

Only a few counts were recorded for this clone. This chain links TRBV6-1 with TRBJ1-3; no clear D gene. CDR1 is MNHNS and CDR2 is SASEGT in the germline V gene. The V end lost 0 bases, the J end lost 4 bases, and 19 bases lay between the germline ends. CDR3 length: 18 residues. The CDR3 loop reads CASSEAGIWGAAGNTIYF. CDR3 DNA sequence: TGTGCCAGCAGTGAAGCGGGCATATGGGGAGCGGCGGGAAACACCATATATTTT.

A single count supports this clone. This sequence joins TRBV27 and TRBJ1-6; 7 bases are shared with TRBD1. The CDR3 runs 23 residues. Trimming at V came to 0 bases and at J to 3 bases, leaving 23 bases not matched to a gene. Germline loops: CDR1 MNHEY, CDR2 SMNVEV (reference sequence). CDR3 sequence reads: CASSLSISVREAGQQNYNSPLHF. CDR3 nucleotide sequence: TGTGCCAGCAGTTTATCGATTTCGGTCAGAGAGGCGGGACAGCAAAACTATAATTCACCCCTCCACTTT.

The chain carries TRBV3-1 (or the pseudogene TRBV3-2) and TRBJ2-6; no reliable D call. The V gene's germline CDR1 is LGHDT and CDR2 YNNKEL (reference sequence). Trimming stripped 1 base from V and 1 base from J, with 8 bases between. This CDR3 has 16 amino acids. CDR3 sequence reads: CASSQGRGSGANVLTF. CDR3 in DNA: TGTGCCAGCAGCCAAGGAAGAGGATCTGGGGCCAACGTCCTGACTTTC.

The chain employs TRBV30 and TRBJ2-5; TRBD2 might be the D (6 bases). Trimming took 0 bases from V and 0 from J, leaving 8 bases between them. CDR1 and CDR2 from the germline V gene are GTSNPN and SVGIG (reference sequence). This CDR3 comprises 14 residues. CDR3 amino acids: CAWSVGGYQETQYF. The CDR3 DNA reads TGTGCCTGGAGTGTAGGAGGGTACCAAGAGACCCAGTACTTC.

The gene calls are TRBV27 and TRBJ2-7; 7 bases align to TRBD2. The germline V gene has CDR1 MNHEY and CDR2 SMNVEV (reference sequence). The CDR3 covers 13 residues. V lost 2 bases and J lost 4; bases outside the gene matches: 2. CDR3 nucleotides: TGTGCCAGCAGTTTAAAGGGAGGGTACGAGCAGTACTTC. Amino acid sequence: CASSLKGGYEQYF.

The chain links TRBV7-3 to TRBJ1-2, with D possibly being TRBD1 (5 bases). The CDR3 totals 13 residues. CDR1 and CDR2 from the germline V gene are SGHTA and FQGTGA. The V end lost 3 bases, the J end lost 8 bases, and 13 bases lay between the germline ends. In DNA form, the CDR3 reads TGTGCCAGCAGCTTGGCAAGCGGGGGAGGCTACACCTTC. Its protein is CASSLASGGGYTF.

V usage is TRBV5-1 and J usage is TRBJ1-1; maybe TRBD1 (5 bases). Trimming took 5 bases from V and 1 from J, leaving 12 bases between them. CDR1 SGHRS and CDR2 YFSETQ come from the germline V gene. CDR3 length: 14 residues. Written as DNA, the CDR3 is TGCGCCAGCAGGGAGCCGACAGCGAACACTGAAGCTTTCTTT. It is translated as CASREPTANTEAFF.

This rearrangement joins TRBV5-5 to TRBJ2-7; tentatively, D is TRBD2 (5 bases). There are 11 residues in the CDR3. Germline CDR1 SGHKS, CDR2 YYEKEE (reference sequence). The V end was cut by 6 bases, the J end by 7 bases, with 11 bases between. For the CDR3, the DNA is TGTGCCAGCACCCGAGGCGGGGAGCAGTACTTC. It is translated as CASTRGGEQYF.

As DNA, the CDR3 is TGTGCCAGCAGCGTCCTGACAGCGATTCCGAATGAGCAGTTCTTC. Its protein product is CASSVLTAIPNEQFF. The V and J genes are TRBV9 and TRBJ2-1, with a possible D match to TRBD1 (5 bases). Germline assignment: CDR1 SGDLS and CDR2 YYNGEE. V shed 2 bases and J shed 7 bases, with 16 bases lying between them. The CDR3 is 15 residues long.

The chain uses TRBV29-1 and TRBJ1-1; 7 positions agree with TRBD1. After removal of 3 bases from V and 1 base from J, the junction contained 5 bases not matched to a gene. The CDR3 spans 14 residues. Germline-derived CDR1 and CDR2 are SQVTM and ANQGSEA. CDR3: CSVDPGTANTEAFF. CDR3 DNA sequence: TGCAGCGTTGACCCTGGGACAGCGAACACTGAAGCTTTCTTT. Full variable domain (rest looked up from reference TRBV29-1 and TRBJ1-1): SAVISQKPSRDICQRGTSLTIQCQVDSQVTMMFWYRQQPGQSLTLIATANQGSEATYESGFVIDKFPISRPNLTFSTLTVSNMSPEDSSIYLCSVDPGTANTEAFFGQGTRLTVV.

This sequence joins TRBV6-5 and TRBJ2-2; 8 bases fit TRBD2. Germline V gives CDR1 MNHEY, CDR2 SVGAGI. This CDR3 spans 15 amino acids. Germline trimming cut 8 bases from V and 1 base from J; bases unmatched to any gene: 6. This CDR3 is CASLESGRNTGELFF. The DNA of the CDR3 is TGTGCCAGCCTTGAGAGCGGGAGGAACACCGGGGAGCTGTTTTTT.

The chain has TRBV9 and TRBJ1-2, with D uncertain. The V and J ends lost 4 bases and 6 bases respectively, with 19 bases between them. CDR3 length: 15 residues. Germline V gene data show CDR1 as SGDLS and CDR2 as YYNGEE. The CDR3 sequence: CASSPSPGMGHGYTF. The CDR3 coding sequence is TGTGCCAGCAGCCCAAGCCCCGGGATGGGTCATGGCTACACCTTC.

V and J are TRBV11-2 and TRBJ2-5, with D possibly TRBD2 on 7 matching bases. This CDR3 region has 18 residues. CDR1 is SGHAT and CDR2 is FQNNGV in the germline V gene. The V end was cut by 4 bases, the J end by 5 bases, with 26 bases between. In DNA, the CDR3 is TGTGCCAGCAGCTCCCCCGGGGGGCGGAGGATGGTAGACGAGACCCAGTACTTC. Translation: CASSSPGGRRMVDETQYF.

This clone was counted a few times. This rearrangement joins TRBV19 to TRBJ2-5, with TRBD1 identical over 7 bases. Germline V gene data show CDR1 as LNHDA and CDR2 as SQIVND (reference sequence). Unmatched junction bases numbered 16, after V lost 11 bases and J lost 4 bases. This CDR3 is built from 15 residues. CDR3 loop: CASQGSKAYGETQYF. The CDR3 DNA is TGTGCCTCACAGGGGTCCAAAGCCTACGGAGAGACCCAGTACTTC.

The CDR3 sequence: CASNPGQVLFSNQPQHF. The CDR3 DNA sequence: TGTGCCAGTAATCCGGGACAGGTCTTGTTTAGCAATCAGCCCCAGCATTTT. The rearrangement links TRBV19 to TRBJ1-5, with 8 bases that match TRBD1. From germline, CDR1 is LNHDA and CDR2 SQIVND (reference sequence). Trimming at V came to 7 bases and at J to 0 bases, leaving 11 bases not matched to a gene. This CDR3 has 17 amino acids.